One sample yielded the 9 T cell receptor beta chains listed below, sequenced in a study of blood T cell repertoires in COVID-19. TCRdb keeps only in-frame clones here, not all; method: immunoSEQ multiplex PCR. The sample carries fewer than 70,000 clones, 70% to 90% recorded once. The sequenced sample consisted of peripheral blood. Receptors originate from a man in his fifties or sixties with acute or convalescent COVID-19.

The CDR3 nucleotides read TGTGCCAGCACCTCTTTCTCAGGGGGCCCTAACTATGGCTACACCTTC. This encodes CASTSFSGGPNYGYTF. The chain uses TRBV5-4 and TRBJ1-2; 8 nucleotides agree with TRBD1. The CDR3 is 16 amino acids. The J segment lost 0 bases and the V segment lost 6 bases, leaving 10 bases of the junction unmatched. The V gene's germline CDR1 is SGHNT and CDR2 YYREEE (reference sequence).

The V and J genes are TRBV29-1 and TRBJ2-1, with TRBD1 matching over 7 bases. Per germline, CDR1 SQVTM and CDR2 ANQGSEA. The trim removed 8 bases at V and 6 bases at J, leaving 4 bases unmatched. CDR3 length: 11 residues. CDR3 loop: CSTDRSNEQFF. The CDR3 DNA reads as TGCAGCACGGACAGGAGCAATGAGCAGTTCTTC.

The V call is TRBV11-2, the J call TRBJ1-2; 8 nucleotides align to TRBD1. J lost 8 bases, V lost 3 bases, and 2 bases had no gene match. The CDR3 runs to 12 residues. Germline V lookup: CDR1 SGHAT, CDR2 FQNNGV. CDR3 sequence reads: CASSLAGGGYTF. CDR3 nucleotides: TGTGCCAGCAGCTTGGCAGGGGGCGGCTACACCTTC.

The rearrangement uses TRBV6-5 and TRBJ1-5; 11 nucleotides match TRBD1. The CDR3 has 15 amino acids. The germline CDR1 and CDR2 sequences are MNHEY and SVGAGI. V was clipped by 6 bases and J by 7 bases; unmatched bases: 8. The CDR3 region is CASRFRTGGSQPQHF. The CDR3 DNA is TGTGCCAGCAGATTCCGGACAGGGGGCAGCCAGCCCCAGCATTTT.

This clone was detected only once. V and J are TRBV7-3 and TRBJ1-1; D might be TRBD1 (6 bases). V dropped 2 bases and J dropped 1 base, with 8 bases sitting between them. Germline CDR1 reads SGHTA; CDR2 reads FQGTGA. This CDR3 is 14 amino acids long. The CDR3 DNA sequence: TGTGCCAGCAGCTTATACAGGGCGAACACTGAAGCTTTCTTT. Translated, it gives CASSLYRANTEAFF. Drawing the rest from reference TRBV7-3 and TRBJ1-1, the complete variable domain is GAGVSQTPSNKVTEKGKYVELRCDPISGHTALYWYRQSLGQGPEFLIYFQGTGAADDSGLPNDRFFAVRPEGSVSTLKIQRTERGDSAVYLCASSLYRANTEAFFGQGTRLTVV.

The chain couples TRBV24-1 to TRBJ2-1, with D possibly TRBD2 on 5 matching bases. The CDR3 spans 13 residues. Trimming took off 4 bases at V and 7 bases at J, with 10 bases between the two ends. Germline V gives CDR1 KGHDR, CDR2 SFDVKD. This chain's CDR3 is CATSDPGFNEQFF. Here the CDR3 DNA reads TGTGCCACCAGTGACCCGGGGTTTAATGAGCAGTTCTTC.

The chain links TRBV21-1 to TRBJ2-7; TRBD2 reflects the table's D call only, with no check against the DNA. TRBV21-1 counts as a pseudogene. The CDR3 consists of 20 residues. The CDR3 region has the DNA TGTGCCAGCAGCAATGGGGTTGAAGGGCGGGGGGCCTCCGTCTGTGGGGAGCAGTACGTC. Translation gives CASSNGVEGRGASVCGEQYV.

The gene calls are TRBV6-5 and TRBJ1-2; D might be TRBD1 (6 bases). The CDR3 runs to 12 residues. Germline V gene lookup returns CDR1 MNHEY and CDR2 SVGAGI. Trimming took off 11 bases at V and 4 bases at J, with 14 bases between the two ends. DNA of the CDR3: TGTGCCGCCGAGGACAGCTTCTATGGCTACACCTTC. Protein: CAAEDSFYGYTF.

This clone was seen more than once but under ten times. The chain combines TRBV2 with TRBJ2-1, with D perhaps TRBD2 (7 bases). The V gene lost 7 bases and the J gene lost 8 bases, with 18 bases spanning the gap. This CDR3 spans 14 amino acids. CDR1 SNHLY and CDR2 FYNNEI come from the germline V gene. This CDR3 reads CASTSRGGAYEQFF. CDR3 in DNA: TGTGCCAGCACTTCCCGAGGGGGGGCCTATGAGCAGTTCTTC.